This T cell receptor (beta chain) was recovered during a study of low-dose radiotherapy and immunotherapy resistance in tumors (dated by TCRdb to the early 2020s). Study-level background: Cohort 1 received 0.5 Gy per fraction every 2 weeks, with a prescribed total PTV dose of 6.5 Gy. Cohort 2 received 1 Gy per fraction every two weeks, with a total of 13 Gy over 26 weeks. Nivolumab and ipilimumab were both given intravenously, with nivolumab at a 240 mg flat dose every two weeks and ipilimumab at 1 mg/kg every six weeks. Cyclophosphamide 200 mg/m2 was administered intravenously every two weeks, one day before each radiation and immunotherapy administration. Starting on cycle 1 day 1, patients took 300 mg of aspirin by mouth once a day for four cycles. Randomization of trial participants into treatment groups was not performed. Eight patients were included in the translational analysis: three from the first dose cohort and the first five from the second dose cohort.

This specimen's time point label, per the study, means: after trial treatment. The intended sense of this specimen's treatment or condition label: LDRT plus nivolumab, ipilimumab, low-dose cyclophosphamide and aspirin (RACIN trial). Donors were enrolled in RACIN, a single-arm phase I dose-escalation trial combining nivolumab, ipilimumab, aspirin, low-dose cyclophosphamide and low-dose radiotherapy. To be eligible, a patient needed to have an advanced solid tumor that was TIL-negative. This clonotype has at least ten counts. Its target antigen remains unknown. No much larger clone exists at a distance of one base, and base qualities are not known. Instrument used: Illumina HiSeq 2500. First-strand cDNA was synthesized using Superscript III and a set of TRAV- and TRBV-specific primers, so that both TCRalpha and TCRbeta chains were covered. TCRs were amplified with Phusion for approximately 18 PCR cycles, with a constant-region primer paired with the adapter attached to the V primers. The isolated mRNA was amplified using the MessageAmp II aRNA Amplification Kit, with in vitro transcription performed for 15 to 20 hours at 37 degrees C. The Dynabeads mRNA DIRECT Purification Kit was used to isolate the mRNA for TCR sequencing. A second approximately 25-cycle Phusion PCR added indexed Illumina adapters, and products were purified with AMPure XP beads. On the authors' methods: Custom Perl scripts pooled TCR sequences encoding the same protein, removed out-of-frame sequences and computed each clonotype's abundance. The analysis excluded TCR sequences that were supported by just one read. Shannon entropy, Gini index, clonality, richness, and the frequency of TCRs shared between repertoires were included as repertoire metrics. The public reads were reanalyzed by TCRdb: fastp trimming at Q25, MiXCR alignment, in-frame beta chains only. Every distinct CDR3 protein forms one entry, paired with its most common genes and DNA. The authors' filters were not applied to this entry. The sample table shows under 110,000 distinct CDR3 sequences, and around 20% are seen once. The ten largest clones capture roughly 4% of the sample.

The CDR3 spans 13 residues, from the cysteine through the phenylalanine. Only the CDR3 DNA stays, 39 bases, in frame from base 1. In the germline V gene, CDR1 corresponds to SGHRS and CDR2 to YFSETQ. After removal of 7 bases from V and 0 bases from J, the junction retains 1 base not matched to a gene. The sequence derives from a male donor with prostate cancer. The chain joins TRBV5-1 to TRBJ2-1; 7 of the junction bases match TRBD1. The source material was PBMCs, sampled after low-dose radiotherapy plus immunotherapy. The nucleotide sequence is TGCGCCAGCGGGGACAGCTCCTACAATGAGCAGTTCTTC. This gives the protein CASGDSSYNEQFF.